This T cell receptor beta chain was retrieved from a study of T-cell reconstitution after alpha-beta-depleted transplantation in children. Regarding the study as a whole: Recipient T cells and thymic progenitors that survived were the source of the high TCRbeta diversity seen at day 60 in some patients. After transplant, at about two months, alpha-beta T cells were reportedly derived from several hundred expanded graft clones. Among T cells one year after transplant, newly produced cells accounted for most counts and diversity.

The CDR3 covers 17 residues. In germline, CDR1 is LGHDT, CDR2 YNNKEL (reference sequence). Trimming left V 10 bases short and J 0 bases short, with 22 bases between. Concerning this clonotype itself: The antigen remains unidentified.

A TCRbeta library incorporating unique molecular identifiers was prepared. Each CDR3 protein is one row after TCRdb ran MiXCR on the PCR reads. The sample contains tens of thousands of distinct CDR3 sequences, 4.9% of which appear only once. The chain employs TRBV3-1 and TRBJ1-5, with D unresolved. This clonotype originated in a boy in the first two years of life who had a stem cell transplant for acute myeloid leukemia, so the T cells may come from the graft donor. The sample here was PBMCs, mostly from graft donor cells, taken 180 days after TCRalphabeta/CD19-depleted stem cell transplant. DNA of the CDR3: TGTGCCACCTGCTCAAGGTCAAGCCCGTATAGCAATCAGCCCCAGCATTTT. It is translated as CATCSRSSPYSNQPQHF.